What follows are 14 T cell receptor beta chains derived from one specimen sequenced in a study of PD-1 blockade in mismatch repair-deficient tumors. The data were produced by immunoSEQ multiplex PCR, yet TCRdb's version contains in-frame clones alone and is incomplete. The data contain under 50,000 clones, approximately 88% of them singletons. The material was PBMCs, obtained about 38 weeks after starting pembrolizumab. The receptors come from an adult with mismatch repair-deficient cancer.

J is TRBJ1-2 and V is TRBV19; a weak D match, TRBD1 (6 bases). Trimming removed 3 bases from V and 2 bases from J, with 10 bases in between. This CDR3 is 14 amino acids long. The germline gives CDR1 LNHDA, CDR2 SQIVND (reference sequence). The CDR3, as DNA: TGTGCCAGTAGTATGGGGGCAAACAACTATGGCTACACCTTC. Translated, it gives CASSMGANNYGYTF.

This chain links TRBV5-4 with TRBJ1-2; weak D call: TRBD1 (6 bases). V lost 0 bases to trimming and J lost 3 bases, with 15 bases between them. Germline V gives CDR1 SGHNT, CDR2 YYREEE (reference sequence). The CDR3 sequence is 16 residues long. CDR3 sequence: CASSLAGGALDYGYTF. CDR3 DNA: TGTGCCAGCAGCTTGGCCGGGGGGGCGCTTGACTATGGCTACACCTTC. The variable domain in full, with the rest retrieved from reference TRBV5-4 and TRBJ1-2, is ETGVTQSPTHLIKTRGQQVTLRCSSQSGHNTVSWYQQALGQGPQFIFQYYREEENGRGNFPPRFSGLQFPNYSSELNVNALELDDSALYLCASSLAGGALDYGYTFGSGTRLTVV.

The chain has TRBV27 and TRBJ2-1, with TRBD2 matching over 7 bases. CDR3 length: 14 amino acids. The V gene's germline CDR1 is MNHEY and CDR2 SMNVEV (reference sequence). J gave up 7 bases and V 6 bases, and 9 bases lay outside the gene matches. CDR3 region: CASSNGGGPNEQFF. The CDR3, as DNA: TGTGCCAGCAGCAATGGGGGGGGTCCGAATGAGCAGTTCTTC.

The rearrangement uses TRBV27 and TRBJ2-7; D possibly corresponds to TRBD1 (5 bases). From germline, CDR1 is MNHEY and CDR2 SMNVEV (reference sequence). The germline V and J ends were trimmed by 2 bases and 3 bases, with 23 bases remaining between them. The CDR3 runs 18 residues. The CDR3 loop is CASSLLTPGRNRFYEQYF. CDR3 in DNA: TGTGCCAGCAGTTTACTAACCCCAGGGCGTAATAGGTTCTACGAGCAGTACTTC.

The chain carries TRBV7-9 and TRBJ2-1, with D possibly matching TRBD2 (5 bases). The CDR3 is 19 residues long. Trimming took off 0 bases at V and 0 bases at J, with 18 bases between the two ends. Germline V gene lookup returns CDR1 SEHNR and CDR2 FQNEAQ (reference sequence). CDR3 loop: CASSLALGFSASSYNEQFF. In DNA, the CDR3 is TGTGCCAGCAGCTTAGCGCTTGGGTTTAGCGCAAGCTCCTACAATGAGCAGTTCTTC.

This chain connects TRBV9 to TRBJ2-7; 10 nucleotides match TRBD2. Germline CDR1 and CDR2: SGDLS and YYNGEE. J lost 2 bases, V lost 0 bases, and 2 bases had no gene match. The CDR3 runs 15 residues. The CDR3 DNA sequence: TGTGCCAGCAGCGTAGGGACTAGCGGAACCTACGAGCAGTACTTC. Its translation: CASSVGTSGTYEQYF.

CDR3 nucleotides: TGTGCCAGCAGTTTGTCAGGGGGCGGGTATGGCTACACCTTC. It codes for CASSLSGGGYGYTF. This chain joins TRBV28 and TRBJ1-2; 8 bases line up with TRBD1. In germline, CDR1 is MDHEN, CDR2 SYDVKM. The CDR3 covers 14 residues. Germline trimming cut 3 bases from V and 5 bases from J; bases unmatched to any gene: 5.

The chain joins TRBV10-3 to TRBJ2-7; 8 bases align to TRBD1. Germline trimming cut 6 bases from V and 0 bases from J; bases unmatched to any gene: 7. The length of the CDR3 is 15 residues. The germline gives CDR1 ENHRY, CDR2 SYGVKD. Here the CDR3 reads CAIRPRQGSSYEQYF. The CDR3 region has the DNA TGTGCCATCAGACCCAGACAGGGGAGCTCCTACGAGCAGTACTTC.

The chain recombines TRBV4-1 with TRBJ1-6, with D hard to call. Germline values: CDR1 MGHRA, CDR2 YSYEKL. V gave up 1 base and J gave up 6 bases, with 10 bases separating them. The CDR3 covers 15 residues. The DNA of the CDR3 is TGCGCCAGCAGCCAAGGGAATACAGCTAATTCACCCCTCCACTTT. Amino acids: CASSQGNTANSPLHF.

V usage is TRBV2 and J usage is TRBJ1-4; a weak D match, TRBD1 (5 bases). V lost 7 bases, J lost 0 bases, and 12 bases lay in between. This CDR3 has 15 residues. Germline CDR1 reads SNHLY; CDR2 reads FYNNEI. This CDR3 is CASNTGGATNEKLFF. The CDR3 DNA reads as TGTGCCAGCAATACCGGGGGTGCAACTAATGAAAAACTGTTTTTT.

V is TRBV5-1 and J is TRBJ2-4; a possible D gene is TRBD1 (5 bases). The CDR3 spans 16 residues. V was pared by 0 bases and J by 1 base, with 11 bases between. Germline CDR1 is SGHRS and CDR2 is YFSETQ. CDR3 region: CASSLVVGAAKNIQYF. CDR3 sequence (DNA): TGCGCCAGCAGCTTGGTGGTTGGGGCGGCCAAAAACATTCAGTACTTC.

The genes are TRBV6-1 and TRBJ2-3; TRBD2 might be the D (5 bases). The CDR3 spans 14 residues. Germline lookup yields CDR1 MNHNS and CDR2 SASEGT. Trimming shortened V by 3 bases and J by 5 bases, and 12 bases separated the two germline ends. The CDR3 DNA follows: TGTGCCAGCAGTGATGGTATAGGAGGAGATACGCAGTATTTT. Translation gives CASSDGIGGDTQYF.

This chain uses TRBV2 with TRBJ2-1, with 14 bases aligning to TRBD2. V trimming: 4 bases; J trimming: 6 bases; junction bases outside the gene matches: 5. The CDR3 is made up of 16 amino acids. Looked up from germline, CDR1 is SNHLY and CDR2 is FYNNEI. CDR3 sequence reads: CASSGLGTSGSNEQFF. The CDR3 DNA follows: TGTGCCAGCAGTGGGCTTGGGACTAGCGGGAGCAATGAGCAGTTCTTC.

The rearrangement uses TRBV7-3 and TRBJ2-3, with TRBD2 identical over 14 bases. V shed 5 bases, J shed 6 bases, and the junction held 7 bases outside the gene matches. There are 16 residues in the CDR3. The germline V gene encodes CDR1 SGHTA and CDR2 FQGTGA. The CDR3 reads CASSPTSGRAGDTQYF. The CDR3 region has the DNA TGTGCCAGCAGCCCGACTAGCGGGAGGGCCGGGGATACGCAGTATTTT.